The text below deals with one T cell receptor beta chain. With iRepertoire HTBI primers and Arm-PCR of CDR3 regions, TCR beta libraries were built. TCRdb analysed the multiplex PCR reads with MiXCR anew, one entry per CDR3 protein. The data contain hundreds of thousands of distinct CDR3 sequences, approximately 15% of them seen just once; the ten biggest clones take up 15% to 20%. The sample comes from a study of regulatory T cells in long-lasting Graves disease. This CDR3 comprises 20 residues. The germline gives CDR1 LGHNA, CDR2 YNFKEQ. J was trimmed by 4 bases and V by 3 bases; bases with no gene match: 20. Time point: newly diagnosed GD, antithyroid drugs for less than 3 months. The TCR library was prepared using RNA isolated from PBMCs. These data are also associated with another study on T cells in Graves' hyperthyroidism and ophthalmopathy.

Sequencing used peripheral blood mononuclear cells (PBMCs), obtained at new diagnosis, from a patient treated with antithyroid drugs. This chain links TRBV4-2 with TRBJ2-2, with TRBD2 matching 7 bases. The sequence came from a young woman with Graves disease. The chain's CDR3 is CASSHLGGSGRFDGTGELFF. As DNA, the CDR3 is TGTGCCAGCAGCCACCTCGGGGGGTCGGGGCGCTTCGATGGCACCGGGGAGCTGTTTTTT.